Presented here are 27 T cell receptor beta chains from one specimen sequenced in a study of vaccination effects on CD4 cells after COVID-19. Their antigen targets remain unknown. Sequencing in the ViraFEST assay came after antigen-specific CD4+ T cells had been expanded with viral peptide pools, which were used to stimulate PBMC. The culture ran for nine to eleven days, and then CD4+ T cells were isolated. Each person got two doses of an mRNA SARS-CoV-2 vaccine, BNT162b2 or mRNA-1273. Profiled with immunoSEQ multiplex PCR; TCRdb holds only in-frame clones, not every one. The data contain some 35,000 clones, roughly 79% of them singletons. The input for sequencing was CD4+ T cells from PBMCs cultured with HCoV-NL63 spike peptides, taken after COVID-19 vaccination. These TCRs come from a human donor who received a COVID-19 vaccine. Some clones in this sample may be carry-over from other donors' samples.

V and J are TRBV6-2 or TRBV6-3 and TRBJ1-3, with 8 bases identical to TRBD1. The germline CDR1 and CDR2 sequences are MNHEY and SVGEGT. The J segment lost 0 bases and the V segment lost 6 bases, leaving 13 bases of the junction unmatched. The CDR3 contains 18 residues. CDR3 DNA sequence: TGTGCCAGCAGCCCAGAACTCCTGGACAGGGACTCTGGAAACACCATATATTTT. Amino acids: CASSPELLDRDSGNTIYF.

The CDR3 nucleotides read TGTGCCAGCAGCTTGGGGGACGGTAGCCAAGAGACCCAGTACTTC. This sequence encodes CASSLGDGSQETQYF. V gene TRBV5-8 combines with J gene TRBJ2-5, with D perhaps matching TRBD1 or TRBD2 (5 bases each). Germline CDR1 SGHTS, CDR2 YDEGEE. V gave up 0 bases and J gave up 1 base, with 10 bases separating them. The CDR3 is made up of 15 amino acids.

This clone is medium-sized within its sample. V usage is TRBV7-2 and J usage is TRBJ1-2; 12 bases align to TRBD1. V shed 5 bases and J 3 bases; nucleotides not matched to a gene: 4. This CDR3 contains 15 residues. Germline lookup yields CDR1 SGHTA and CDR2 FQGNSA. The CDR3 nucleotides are TGTGCCAGCAGCGGAGGGACAGGGGGCGACTATGGCTACACCTTC. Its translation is CASSGGTGGDYGYTF. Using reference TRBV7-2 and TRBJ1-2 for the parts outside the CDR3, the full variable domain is GAGVSQSPSNKVTEKGKDVELRCDPISGHTALYWYRQSLGQGLEFLIYFQGNSAPDKSGLPSDRFSAERTGGSVSTLTIQRTQQEDSAVYLCASSGGTGGDYGYTFGSGTRLTVV.

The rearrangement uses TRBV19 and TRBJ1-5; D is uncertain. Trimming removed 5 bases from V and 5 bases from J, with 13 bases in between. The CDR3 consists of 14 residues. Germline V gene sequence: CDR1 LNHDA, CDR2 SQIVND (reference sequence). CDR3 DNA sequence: TGTGCCAGTAGTCCCGGCAGGTCGGATCAGCCCCAGCATTTT. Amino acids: CASSPGRSDQPQHF. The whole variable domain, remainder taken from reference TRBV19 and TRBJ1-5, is DGGITQSPKYLFRKEGQNVTLSCEQNLNHDAMYWYRQDPGQGLRLIYYSQIVNDFQKGDIAEGYSVSREKKESFPLTVTSAQKNPTAFYLCASSPGRSDQPQHFGDGTRLSIL.

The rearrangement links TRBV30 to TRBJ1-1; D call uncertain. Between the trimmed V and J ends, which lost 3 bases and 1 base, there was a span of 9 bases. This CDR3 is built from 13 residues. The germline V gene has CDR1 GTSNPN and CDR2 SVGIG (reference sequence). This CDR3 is CAWSEQRNTEAFF. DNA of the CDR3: TGTGCCTGGAGCGAACAACGGAACACTGAAGCTTTCTTT.

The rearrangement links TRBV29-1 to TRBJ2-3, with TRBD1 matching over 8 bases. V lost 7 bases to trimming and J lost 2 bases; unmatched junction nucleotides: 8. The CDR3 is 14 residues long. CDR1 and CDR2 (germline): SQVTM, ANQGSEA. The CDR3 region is CSGGAGQVTDTQYF. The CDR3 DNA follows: TGCAGCGGGGGGGCGGGACAGGTCACAGATACGCAGTATTTT.

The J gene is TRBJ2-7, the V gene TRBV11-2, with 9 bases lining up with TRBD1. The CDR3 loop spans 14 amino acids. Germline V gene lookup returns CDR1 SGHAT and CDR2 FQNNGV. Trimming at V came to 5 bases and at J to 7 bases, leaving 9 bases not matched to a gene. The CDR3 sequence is CASSKRQGDGEQYV. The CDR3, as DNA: TGTGCCAGCAGCAAACGACAGGGGGACGGAGAGCAGTACGTC.

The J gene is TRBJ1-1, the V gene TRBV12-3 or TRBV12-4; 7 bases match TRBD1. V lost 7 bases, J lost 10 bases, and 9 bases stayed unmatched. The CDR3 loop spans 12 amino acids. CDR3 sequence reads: CASITQGGPAFF. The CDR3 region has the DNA TGTGCCAGCATTACGCAGGGGGGACCAGCTTTCTTT.

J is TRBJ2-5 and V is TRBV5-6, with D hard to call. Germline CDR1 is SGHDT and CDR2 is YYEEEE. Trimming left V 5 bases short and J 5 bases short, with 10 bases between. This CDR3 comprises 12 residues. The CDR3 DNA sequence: TGTGCCAGCAGATCTGCATGGGAGACCCAGTACTTC. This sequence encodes CASRSAWETQYF.

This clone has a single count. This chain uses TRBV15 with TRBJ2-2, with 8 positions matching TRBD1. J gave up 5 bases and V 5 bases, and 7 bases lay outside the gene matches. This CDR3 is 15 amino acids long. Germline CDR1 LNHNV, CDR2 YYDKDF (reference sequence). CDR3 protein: CATSPRTGLTGELFF. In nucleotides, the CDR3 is TGTGCCACCAGCCCGCGGACAGGGCTGACCGGGGAGCTGTTTTTT.

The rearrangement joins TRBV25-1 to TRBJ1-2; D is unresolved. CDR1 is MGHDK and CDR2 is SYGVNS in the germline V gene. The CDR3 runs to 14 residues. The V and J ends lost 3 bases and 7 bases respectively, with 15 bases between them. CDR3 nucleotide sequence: TGTGCCAGCAGTGAGGGTGATCGAGGGTCTGGCTACACCTTC. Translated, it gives CASSEGDRGSGYTF.

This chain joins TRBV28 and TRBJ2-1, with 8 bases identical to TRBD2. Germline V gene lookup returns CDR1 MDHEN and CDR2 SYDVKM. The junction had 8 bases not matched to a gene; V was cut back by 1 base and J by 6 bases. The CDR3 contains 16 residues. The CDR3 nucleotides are TGTGCCAGCAGTTTATTTCCAGCGGGGGCCAGCAATGAGCAGTTCTTC. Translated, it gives CASSLFPAGASNEQFF.

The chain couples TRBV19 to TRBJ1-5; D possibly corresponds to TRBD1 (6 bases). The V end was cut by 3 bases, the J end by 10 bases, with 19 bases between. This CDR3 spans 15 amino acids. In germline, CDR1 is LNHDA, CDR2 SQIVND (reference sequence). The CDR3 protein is CASSISRDINEPQHF. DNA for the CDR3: TGTGCCAGTAGTATCTCCCGGGACATCAATGAACCCCAGCATTTT.

In nucleotides, the CDR3 is TGTGCCAGCAGCCAATGGCCCGGACAGAGGTGGGTTTCGAGGGACACTGAAGCTTTCTTT. Amino acids: CASSQWPGQRWVSRDTEAFF. The gene calls are TRBV3-1 (or the pseudogene TRBV3-2) and TRBJ1-1; D possibly corresponds to TRBD1 (6 bases). V lost 2 bases and J lost 3, with 28 bases in between. Germline CDR1 and CDR2: LGHDT and YNNKEL (reference sequence). The CDR3 extends over 20 amino acids.

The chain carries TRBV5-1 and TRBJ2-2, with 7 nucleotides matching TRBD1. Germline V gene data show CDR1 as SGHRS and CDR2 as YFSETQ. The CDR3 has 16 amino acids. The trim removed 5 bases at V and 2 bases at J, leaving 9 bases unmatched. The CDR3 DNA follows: TGCGCCAGCAGTGTCCAGGGACAGACAAACACCGGGGAGCTGTTTTTT. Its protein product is CASSVQGQTNTGELFF. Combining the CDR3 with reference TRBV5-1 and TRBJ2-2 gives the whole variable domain KAGVTQTPRYLIKTRGQQVTLSCSPISGHRSVSWYQQTPGQGLQFLFEYFSETQRNKGNFPGRFSGRQFSNSRSEMNVSTLELGDSALYLCASSVQGQTNTGELFFGEGSRLTVL.

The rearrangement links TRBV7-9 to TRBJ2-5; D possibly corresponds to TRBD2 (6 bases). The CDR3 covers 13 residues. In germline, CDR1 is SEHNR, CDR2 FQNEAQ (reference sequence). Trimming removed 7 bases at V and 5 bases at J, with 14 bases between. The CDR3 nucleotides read TGTGCCAGCACCAAAGCCCGGGGGGAGACCCAGTACTTC. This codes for CASTKARGETQYF.

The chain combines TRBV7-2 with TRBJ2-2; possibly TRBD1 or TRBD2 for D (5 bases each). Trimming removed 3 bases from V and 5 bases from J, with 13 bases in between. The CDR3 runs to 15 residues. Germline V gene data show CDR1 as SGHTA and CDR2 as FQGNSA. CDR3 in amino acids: CASSFGTSGTGELFF. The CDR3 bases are TGTGCCAGCAGCTTCGGGACCTCCGGGACCGGGGAGCTGTTTTTT.

CDR3 sequence: CASSRGGQGRNTGELFF. The CDR3 DNA reads as TGTGCCAGCAGCCGAGGAGGACAGGGTCGTAACACCGGGGAGCTGTTTTTT. V usage is TRBV5-4 and J usage is TRBJ2-2; 8 bases line up with TRBD1. V dropped 4 bases and J dropped 2; count of bases not matched to a gene: 10. Per germline, CDR1 SGHNT and CDR2 YYREEE (reference sequence). The CDR3 extends over 17 amino acids.

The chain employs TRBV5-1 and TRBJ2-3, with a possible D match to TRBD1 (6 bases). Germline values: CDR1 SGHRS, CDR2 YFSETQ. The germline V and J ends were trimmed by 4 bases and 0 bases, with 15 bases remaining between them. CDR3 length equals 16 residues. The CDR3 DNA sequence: TGCGCCAGCAGCACCGGGACATTCTCTAGCACAGATACGCAGTATTTT. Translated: CASSTGTFSSTDTQYF.

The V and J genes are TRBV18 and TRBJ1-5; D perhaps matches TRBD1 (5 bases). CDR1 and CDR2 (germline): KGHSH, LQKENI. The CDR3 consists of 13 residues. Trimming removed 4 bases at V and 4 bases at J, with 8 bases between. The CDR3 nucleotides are TGTGCCAGCTCACGCGACAGAAATCAGCCCCAGCATTTT. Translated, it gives CASSRDRNQPQHF. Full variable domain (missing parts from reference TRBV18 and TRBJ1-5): NAGVMQNPRHLVRRRGQEARLRCSPMKGHSHVYWYRQLPEEGLKFMVYLQKENIIDESGMPKERFSAEFPKEGPSILRIQQVVRGDSAAYFCASSRDRNQPQHFGDGTRLSIL.

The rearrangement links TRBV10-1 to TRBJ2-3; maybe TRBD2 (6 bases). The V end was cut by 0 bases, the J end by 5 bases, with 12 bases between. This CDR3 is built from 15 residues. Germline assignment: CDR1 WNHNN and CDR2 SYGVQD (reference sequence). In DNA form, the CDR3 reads TGCGCCAGCAGTGAGTCTGGCGGGAATAGAGATACGCAGTATTTT. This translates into CASSESGGNRDTQYF.

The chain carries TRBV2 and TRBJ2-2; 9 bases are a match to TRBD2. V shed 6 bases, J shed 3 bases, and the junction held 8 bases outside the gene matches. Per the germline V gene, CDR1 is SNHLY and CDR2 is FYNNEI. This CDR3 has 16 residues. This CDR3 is CASRWTSDRYTGELFF. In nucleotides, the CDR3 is TGTGCCAGCAGATGGACTAGCGATCGATACACCGGGGAGCTGTTTTTT.

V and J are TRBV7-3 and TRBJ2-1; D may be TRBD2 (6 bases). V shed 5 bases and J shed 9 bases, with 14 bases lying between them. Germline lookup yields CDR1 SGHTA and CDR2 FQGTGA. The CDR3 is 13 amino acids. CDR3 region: CASSPGVSSEQFF. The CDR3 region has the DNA TGTGCCAGCAGCCCGGGGGTCTCGAGTGAGCAGTTCTTC.

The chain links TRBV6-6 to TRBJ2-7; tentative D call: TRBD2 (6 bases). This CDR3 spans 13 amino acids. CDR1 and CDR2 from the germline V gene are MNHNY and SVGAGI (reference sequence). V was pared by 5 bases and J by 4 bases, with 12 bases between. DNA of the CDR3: TGTGCCAGCAGTCTAGGGACTTTTTACGAGCAGTACTTC. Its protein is CASSLGTFYEQYF.

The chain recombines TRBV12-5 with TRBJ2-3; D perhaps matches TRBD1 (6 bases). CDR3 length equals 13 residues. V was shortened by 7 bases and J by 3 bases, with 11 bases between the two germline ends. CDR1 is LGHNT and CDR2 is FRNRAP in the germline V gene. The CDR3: CASVPGVTDTQYF. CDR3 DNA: TGTGCTAGTGTCCCAGGGGTAACAGATACGCAGTATTTT.

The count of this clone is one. CDR3 bases: TGCGCCAGCAGCTTGAATCCGAGCACAGATACGCAGTATTTT. Translation gives CASSLNPSTDTQYF. The chain recombines TRBV5-1 with TRBJ2-3, with no clear D. Germline CDR1 reads SGHRS; CDR2 reads YFSETQ. V lost 1 base to trimming and J lost 0 bases, with 6 bases between them. The CDR3 length is 14 residues.

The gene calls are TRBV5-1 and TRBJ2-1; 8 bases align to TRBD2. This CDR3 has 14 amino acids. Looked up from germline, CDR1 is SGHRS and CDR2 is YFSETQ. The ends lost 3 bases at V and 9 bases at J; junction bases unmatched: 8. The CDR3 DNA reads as TGCGCCAGCAGCTCATCGGGGGGGCTAGGTGAGCAGTTCTTC. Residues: CASSSSGGLGEQFF.